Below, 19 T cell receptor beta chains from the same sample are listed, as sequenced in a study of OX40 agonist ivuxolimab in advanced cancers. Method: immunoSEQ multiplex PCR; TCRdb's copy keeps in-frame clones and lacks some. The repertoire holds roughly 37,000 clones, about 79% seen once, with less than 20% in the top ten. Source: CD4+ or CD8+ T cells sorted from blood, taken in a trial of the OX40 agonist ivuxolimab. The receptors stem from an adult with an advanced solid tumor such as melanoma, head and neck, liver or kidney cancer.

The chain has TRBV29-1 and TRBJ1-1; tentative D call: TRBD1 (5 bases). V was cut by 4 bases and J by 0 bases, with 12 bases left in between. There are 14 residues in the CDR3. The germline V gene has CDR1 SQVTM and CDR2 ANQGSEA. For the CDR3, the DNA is TGCAGCGTTGTACAGGCCAGGTTGAACACTGAAGCTTTCTTT. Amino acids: CSVVQARLNTEAFF.

CDR3 nucleotide sequence: TGTGCCTGGAGTGTCCCGGGACAGGGTCTGACAGATACGCAGTATTTT. Protein: CAWSVPGQGLTDTQYF. The chain links TRBV30 to TRBJ2-3; TRBD1 matches 9 bases. Trimming removed 0 bases from V and 3 bases from J; junction bases left unmatched: 7. The germline V gene has CDR1 GTSNPN and CDR2 SVGIG (reference sequence). This CDR3 region has 16 residues.

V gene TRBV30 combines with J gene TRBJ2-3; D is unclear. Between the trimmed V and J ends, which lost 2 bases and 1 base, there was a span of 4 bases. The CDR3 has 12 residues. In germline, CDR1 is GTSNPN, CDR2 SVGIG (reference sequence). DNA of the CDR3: TGTGCCTGGAGTCCTGGCACAGATACGCAGTATTTT. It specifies CAWSPGTDTQYF.

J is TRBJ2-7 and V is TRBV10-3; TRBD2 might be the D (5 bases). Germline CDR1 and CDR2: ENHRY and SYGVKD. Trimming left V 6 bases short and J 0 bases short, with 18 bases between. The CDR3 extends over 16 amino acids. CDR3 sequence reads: CAIRGPGLRSSYEQYF. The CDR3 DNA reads TGTGCCATCAGAGGACCAGGACTGCGGAGCTCCTACGAGCAGTACTTC.

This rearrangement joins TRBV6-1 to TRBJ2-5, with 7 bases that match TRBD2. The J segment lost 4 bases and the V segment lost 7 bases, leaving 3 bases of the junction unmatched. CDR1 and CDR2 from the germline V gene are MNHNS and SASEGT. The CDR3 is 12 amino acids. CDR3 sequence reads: CASTGGSETQYF. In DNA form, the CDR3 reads TGTGCCAGCACCGGGGGGTCAGAGACCCAGTACTTC.

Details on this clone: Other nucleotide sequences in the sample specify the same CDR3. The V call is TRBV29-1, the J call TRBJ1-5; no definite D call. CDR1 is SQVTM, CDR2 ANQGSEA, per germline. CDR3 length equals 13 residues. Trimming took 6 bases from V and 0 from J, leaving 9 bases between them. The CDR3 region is CSVEEYSNQPQHF. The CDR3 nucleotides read TGCAGCGTCGAGGAGTATAGCAATCAGCCCCAGCATTTT.

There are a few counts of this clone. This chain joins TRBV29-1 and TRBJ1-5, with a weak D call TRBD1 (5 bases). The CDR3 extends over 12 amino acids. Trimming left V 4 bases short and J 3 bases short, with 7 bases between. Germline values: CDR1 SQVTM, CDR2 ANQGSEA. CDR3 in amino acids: CSVGDVNQPQHF. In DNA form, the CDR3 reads TGCAGCGTTGGGGACGTCAATCAGCCCCAGCATTTT. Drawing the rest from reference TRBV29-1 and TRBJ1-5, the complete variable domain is SAVISQKPSRDICQRGTSLTIQCQVDSQVTMMFWYRQQPGQSLTLIATANQGSEATYESGFVIDKFPISRPNLTFSTLTVSNMSPEDSSIYLCSVGDVNQPQHFGDGTRLSIL.

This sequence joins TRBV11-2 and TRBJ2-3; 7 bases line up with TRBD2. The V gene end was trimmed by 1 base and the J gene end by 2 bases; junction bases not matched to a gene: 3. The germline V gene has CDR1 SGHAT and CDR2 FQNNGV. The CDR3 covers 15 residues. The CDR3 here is CASSLASGYTDTQYF. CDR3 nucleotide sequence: TGTGCCAGCAGCTTAGCTAGCGGATACACAGATACGCAGTATTTT.

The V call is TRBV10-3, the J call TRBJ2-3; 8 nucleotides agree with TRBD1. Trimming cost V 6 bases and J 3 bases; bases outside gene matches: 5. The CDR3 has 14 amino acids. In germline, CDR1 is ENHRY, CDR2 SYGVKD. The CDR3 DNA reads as TGTGCCATCAGGTCAACAGGGGGGACAGATACGCAGTATTTT. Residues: CAIRSTGGTDTQYF.

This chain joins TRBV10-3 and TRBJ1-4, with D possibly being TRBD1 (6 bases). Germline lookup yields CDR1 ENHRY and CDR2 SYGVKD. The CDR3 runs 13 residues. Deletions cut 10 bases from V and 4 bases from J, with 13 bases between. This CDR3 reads CATKDSSNEKLFF. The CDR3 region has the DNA TGTGCCACAAAGGACAGCAGTAATGAAAAACTGTTTTTT.

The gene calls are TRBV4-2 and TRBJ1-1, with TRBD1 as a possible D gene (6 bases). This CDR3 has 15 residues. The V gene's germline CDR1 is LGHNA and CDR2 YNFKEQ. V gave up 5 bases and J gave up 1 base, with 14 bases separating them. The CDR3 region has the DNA TGTGCCAGCAGCGCGGGGGGGCGGGAGAACACTGAAGCTTTCTTT. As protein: CASSAGGRENTEAFF.

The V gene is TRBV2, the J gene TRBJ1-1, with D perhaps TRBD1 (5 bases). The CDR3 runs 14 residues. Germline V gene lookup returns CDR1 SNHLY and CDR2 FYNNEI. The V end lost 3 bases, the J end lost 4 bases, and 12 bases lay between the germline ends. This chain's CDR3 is CASSDRQYGTEAFF. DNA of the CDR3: TGTGCCAGCAGTGATCGACAGTATGGCACTGAAGCTTTCTTT.

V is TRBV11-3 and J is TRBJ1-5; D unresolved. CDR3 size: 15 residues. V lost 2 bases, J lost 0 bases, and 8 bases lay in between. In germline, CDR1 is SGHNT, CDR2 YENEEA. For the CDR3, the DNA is TGTGCCAGCAGCTTAAAGGGCCCTAGCAATCAGCCCCAGCATTTT. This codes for CASSLKGPSNQPQHF.

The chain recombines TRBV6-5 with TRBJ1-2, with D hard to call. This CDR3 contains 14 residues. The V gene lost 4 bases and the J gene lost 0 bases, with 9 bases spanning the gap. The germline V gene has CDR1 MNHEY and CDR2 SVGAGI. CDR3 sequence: CASSFSEANYGYTF. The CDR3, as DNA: TGTGCCAGCAGTTTTTCAGAAGCTAACTATGGCTACACCTTC.

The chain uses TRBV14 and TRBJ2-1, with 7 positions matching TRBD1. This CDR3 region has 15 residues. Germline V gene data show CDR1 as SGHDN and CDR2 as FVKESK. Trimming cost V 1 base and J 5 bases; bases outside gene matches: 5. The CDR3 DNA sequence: TGTGCCAGCAGCCAAGCACAGGGGATGGACAATGAGCAGTTCTTC. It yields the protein CASSQAQGMDNEQFF.

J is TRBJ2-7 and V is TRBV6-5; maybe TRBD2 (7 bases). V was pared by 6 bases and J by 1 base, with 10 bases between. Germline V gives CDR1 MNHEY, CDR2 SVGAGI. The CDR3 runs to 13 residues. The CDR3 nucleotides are TGTGCCAGCAGAGGGGGGGGGTCCTACGAGCAGTACGTC. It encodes CASRGGGSYEQYV.

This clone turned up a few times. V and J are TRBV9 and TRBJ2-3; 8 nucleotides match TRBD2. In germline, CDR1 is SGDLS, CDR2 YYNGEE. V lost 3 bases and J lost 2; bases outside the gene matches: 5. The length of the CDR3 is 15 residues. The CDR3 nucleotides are TGTGCCAGCAGCGGTAGCGGGGCCAACACAGATACGCAGTATTTT. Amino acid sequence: CASSGSGANTDTQYF. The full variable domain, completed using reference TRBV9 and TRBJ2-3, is DSGVTQTPKHLITATGQRVTLRCSPRSGDLSVYWYQQSLDQGLQFLIQYYNGEERAKGNILERFSAQQFPDLHSELNLSSLELGDSALYFCASSGSGANTDTQYFGPGTRLTVL.

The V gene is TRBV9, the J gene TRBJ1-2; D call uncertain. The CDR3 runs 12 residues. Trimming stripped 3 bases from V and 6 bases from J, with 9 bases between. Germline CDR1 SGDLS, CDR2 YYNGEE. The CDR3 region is CASSGGRHGYTF. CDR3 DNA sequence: TGTGCCAGCAGCGGGGGTCGTCATGGCTACACCTTC. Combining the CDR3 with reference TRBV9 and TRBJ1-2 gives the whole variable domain DSGVTQTPKHLITATGQRVTLRCSPRSGDLSVYWYQQSLDQGLQFLIQYYNGEERAKGNILERFSAQQFPDLHSELNLSSLELGDSALYFCASSGGRHGYTFGSGTRLTVV.

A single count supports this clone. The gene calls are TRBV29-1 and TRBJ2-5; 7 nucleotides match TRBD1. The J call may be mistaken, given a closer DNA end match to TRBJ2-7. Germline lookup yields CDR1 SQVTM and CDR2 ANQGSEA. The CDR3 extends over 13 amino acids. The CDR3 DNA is TGCAGCGTTCGTTCGGGGACAGCTTACGAGCAGTACTTC. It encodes CSVRSGTAYEQYF.